This TCR beta chain was recorded in a study of T cells in Graves' hyperthyroidism and ophthalmopathy. The study's findings and limits: The model predicted ophthalmopathy a median approximately seven months before onset.

Amplification of TCR beta CDR3 regions was performed using RNA transcripts as template. A first-round RT-PCR of the TCR CDR3 used the HTBI primer set. MiXCR was run by TCRdb on the multiplex PCR reads, yielding one entry per CDR3 protein. The repertoire consists of a few hundred thousand distinct CDR3 sequences, with roughly 13% occurring once and the leading ten covering less than 25%. This clonotype has ten or more counts. The antigen is unknown. The material sequenced was blood. The TCR originated in a man younger than 40 with Graves' hyperthyroidism that later progressed to Graves' ophthalmopathy.

The CDR3 region has the DNA TGTGCCAGCAGTGAAGCGCTTCCTGCCGAGACCCAGTACTTC. Protein: CASSEALPAETQYF. V is TRBV2 and J is TRBJ2-5; D is undetermined. Per the germline V gene, CDR1 is SNHLY and CDR2 is FYNNEI. This CDR3 region has 14 residues. The ends were cut back, 0 bases at V and 5 bases at J, with 10 bases in the middle.